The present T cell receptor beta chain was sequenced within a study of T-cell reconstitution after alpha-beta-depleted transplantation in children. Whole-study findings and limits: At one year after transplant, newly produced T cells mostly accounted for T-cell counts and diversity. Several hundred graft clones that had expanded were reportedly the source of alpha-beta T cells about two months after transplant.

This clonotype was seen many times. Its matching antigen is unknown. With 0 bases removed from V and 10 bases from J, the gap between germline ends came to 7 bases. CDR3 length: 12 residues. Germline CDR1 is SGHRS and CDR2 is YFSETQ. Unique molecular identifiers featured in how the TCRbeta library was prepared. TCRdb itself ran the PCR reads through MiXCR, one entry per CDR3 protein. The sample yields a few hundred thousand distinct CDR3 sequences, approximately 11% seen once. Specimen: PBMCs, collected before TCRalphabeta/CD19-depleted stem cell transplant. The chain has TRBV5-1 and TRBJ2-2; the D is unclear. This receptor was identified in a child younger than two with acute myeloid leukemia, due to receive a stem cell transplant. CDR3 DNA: TGCGCCAGCAGCTTGGGAGGTCTGGAGCTGTTTTTT. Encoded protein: CASSLGGLELFF.